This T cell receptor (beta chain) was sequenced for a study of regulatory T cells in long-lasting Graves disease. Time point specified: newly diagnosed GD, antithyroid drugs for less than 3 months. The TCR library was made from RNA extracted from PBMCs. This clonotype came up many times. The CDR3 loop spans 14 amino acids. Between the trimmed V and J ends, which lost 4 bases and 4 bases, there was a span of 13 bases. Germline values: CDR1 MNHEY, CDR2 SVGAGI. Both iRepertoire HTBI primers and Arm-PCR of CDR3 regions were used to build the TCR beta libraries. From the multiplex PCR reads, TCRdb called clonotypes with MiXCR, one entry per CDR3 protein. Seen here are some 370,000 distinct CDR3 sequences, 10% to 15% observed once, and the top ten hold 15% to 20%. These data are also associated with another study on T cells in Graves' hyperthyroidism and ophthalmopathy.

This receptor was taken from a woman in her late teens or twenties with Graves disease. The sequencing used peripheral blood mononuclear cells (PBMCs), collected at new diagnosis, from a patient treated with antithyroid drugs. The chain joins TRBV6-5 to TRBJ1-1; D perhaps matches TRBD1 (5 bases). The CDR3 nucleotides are TGTGCCAGCAGTTCTCAAACAGGACTCACTGAAGCTTTCTTT. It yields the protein CASSSQTGLTEAFF.